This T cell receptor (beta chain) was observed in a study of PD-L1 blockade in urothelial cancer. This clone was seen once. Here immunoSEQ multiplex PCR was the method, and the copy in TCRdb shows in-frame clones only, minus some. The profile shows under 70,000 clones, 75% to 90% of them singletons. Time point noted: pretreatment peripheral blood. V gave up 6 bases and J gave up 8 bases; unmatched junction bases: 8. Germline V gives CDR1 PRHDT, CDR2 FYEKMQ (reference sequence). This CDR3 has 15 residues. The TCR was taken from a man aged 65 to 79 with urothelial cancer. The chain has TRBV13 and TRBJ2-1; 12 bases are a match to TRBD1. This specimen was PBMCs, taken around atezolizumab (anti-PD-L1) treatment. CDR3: CASRPRGQGAYEQFF. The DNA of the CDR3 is TGTGCCAGCAGGCCCAGGGGACAGGGGGCATATGAGCAGTTCTTC.